A single sample gave rise to the 31 T cell receptor beta chains below, sequenced in a study of PD-1 blockade in classical Hodgkin lymphoma. TCRdb keeps only in-frame clones here, not all; method: immunoSEQ multiplex PCR. Of 20,000 to 30,000 clones in the sample, about 89% are singletons; the top ten hold roughly 0.52%. The time point: newly diagnosed, previously untreated cHL patient sample. Purified CD4+ T cells were obtained from thawed PBMCs through magnetic negative selection. Sequencing used CD4+ T cells from blood. Receptors originate from a human donor with classical Hodgkin lymphoma.

The chain combines TRBV2 with TRBJ1-4, with D possibly being TRBD1 (6 bases). Germline V gene data show CDR1 as SNHLY and CDR2 as FYNNEI. Trimming cost V 6 bases and J 8 bases, with 25 bases left between them. The CDR3 extends over 17 amino acids. CDR3 region: CASRGGRTRALVEKLFF. CDR3 in DNA: TGTGCCAGCAGGGGGGGGCGGACGAGGGCCCTCGTGGAAAAACTGTTTTTT.

This clone was seen only a few times. The rearrangement joins TRBV7-2 to TRBJ2-7; D might be TRBD1 (6 bases). The germline V gene encodes CDR1 SGHTA and CDR2 FQGNSA. V shed 2 bases and J shed 1 base, with 12 bases lying between them. This CDR3 region has 15 residues. The CDR3 protein is CASSLFPGQSYEQYF. The CDR3 DNA sequence: TGTGCCAGCAGCTTATTCCCAGGACAGTCCTACGAGCAGTACTTC.

J is TRBJ2-2 and V is TRBV19; TRBD1 agrees at 7 bases. After removal of 9 bases from V and 1 base from J, the junction contained 8 bases not matched to a gene. This CDR3 contains 15 residues. From germline, CDR1 is LNHDA and CDR2 SQIVND (reference sequence). CDR3 residues: CASRWNRGNTGELFF. The CDR3, as DNA: TGTGCCAGCCGGTGGAACAGGGGGAACACCGGGGAGCTGTTTTTT. Using reference TRBV19 and TRBJ2-2 for the parts outside the CDR3, the full variable domain is DGGITQSPKYLFRKEGQNVTLSCEQNLNHDAMYWYRQDPGQGLRLIYYSQIVNDFQKGDIAEGYSVSREKKESFPLTVTSAQKNPTAFYLCASRWNRGNTGELFFGEGSRLTVL.

The J gene is TRBJ2-3, the V gene TRBV19; 10 bases are shared with TRBD1. The CDR3 has 17 amino acids. After removal of 3 bases from V and 4 bases from J, the junction contained 10 bases not matched to a gene. CDR1 is LNHDA, CDR2 SQIVND, per germline (reference sequence). The CDR3 sequence is CASSMVPGTGESDTQYF. The CDR3 DNA reads as TGTGCCAGTAGTATGGTACCCGGGACAGGGGAATCAGATACGCAGTATTTT.

This clone has only one observation. This chain uses TRBV29-1 with TRBJ1-2, with D unresolved. The CDR3 covers 12 residues. Looked up from germline, CDR1 is SQVTM and CDR2 is ANQGSEA. V shed 1 base and J shed 4 bases, with 7 bases lying between them. CDR3 bases: TGCAGCGTTGAAGGGCAGAGCTATGGCTACACCTTC. This gives the protein CSVEGQSYGYTF.

The rearrangement links TRBV6-5 to TRBJ2-3; 12 bases line up with TRBD2. CDR3 length: 16 amino acids. Germline lookup yields CDR1 MNHEY and CDR2 SVGAGI. Trimming removed 0 bases from V and 5 bases from J; junction bases left unmatched: 3. The CDR3 protein is CASSYSTSGGIDTQYF. In DNA, the CDR3 is TGTGCCAGCAGTTACTCCACTAGCGGGGGGATAGATACGCAGTATTTT.

The V and J genes are TRBV28 and TRBJ2-7; D remains unclear. Germline V gene data show CDR1 as MDHEN and CDR2 as SYDVKM. CDR3 length: 12 amino acids. Trimming left V 6 bases short and J 7 bases short, with 13 bases between. CDR3 DNA sequence: TGTGCCAGCAGCCTAGGGTTGGGGGAGCAGTACTTC. Its translation is CASSLGLGEQYF.

This sequence joins TRBV28 and TRBJ2-7; 10 bases are shared with TRBD1. V trimming: 6 bases; J trimming: 7 bases; junction bases outside the gene matches: 9. CDR1 is MDHEN and CDR2 is SYDVKM in the germline V gene. The CDR3 loop spans 14 amino acids. The CDR3 sequence: CASSDRGRSREQYF. CDR3 coding DNA: TGTGCCAGCAGCGACAGGGGGCGTTCTCGGGAGCAGTACTTC.

The rearrangement joins TRBV10-3 to TRBJ1-1; 7 bases are a match to TRBD1. Unmatched junction bases numbered 10, after V lost 6 bases and J lost 6 bases. CDR3 length: 14 residues. Per the germline V gene, CDR1 is ENHRY and CDR2 is SYGVKD. CDR3 sequence reads: CAIRVETGTAEAFF. In DNA, the CDR3 is TGTGCCATCAGGGTCGAAACCGGGACAGCTGAAGCTTTCTTT.

CDR3 coding DNA: TGTGCCAGTAGTATCCAGGGGAACAATCAGCCCCAGCATTTT. It translates to CASSIQGNNQPQHF. This chain uses TRBV19 with TRBJ1-5; TRBD1 is a possible D gene (6 bases). Germline values: CDR1 LNHDA, CDR2 SQIVND (reference sequence). The CDR3 covers 14 residues. Trimming removed 3 bases at V and 3 bases at J, with 9 bases between.

The V gene is TRBV5-1, the J gene TRBJ1-1; D gene uncertain. This CDR3 is 14 amino acids long. Germline V gene data show CDR1 as SGHRS and CDR2 as YFSETQ. The V and J ends lost 4 bases and 7 bases respectively, with 17 bases between them. CDR3 coding DNA: TGCGCCAGCAGCGGCCGGTATGGAGGAGGTGAAGCTTTCTTT. It specifies CASSGRYGGGEAFF.

The CDR3 coding sequence is TGTGCCAGCAGACAATCCCCCAGTCCTAGCAATCAGCCCCAGCATTTT. It translates to CASRQSPSPSNQPQHF. The gene calls are TRBV7-2 and TRBJ1-5, with unresolved D. V lost 6 bases, J lost 0 bases, and 15 bases lay in between. Germline loops: CDR1 SGHTA, CDR2 FQGNSA. This CDR3 is 16 amino acids long.

The chain uses TRBV11-2 and TRBJ1-1, with a tentative D call TRBD1 (5 bases). The germline CDR1 and CDR2 sequences are SGHAT and FQNNGV. Trimming shortened V by 5 bases and J by 11 bases, and 27 bases separated the two germline ends. The CDR3 spans 16 residues. CDR3 amino acids: CASSDRVKRGDLGAFF. CDR3 nucleotides: TGTGCCAGCAGCGACAGAGTGAAGCGGGGGGACTTAGGGGCTTTCTTT.

In regard to this clone: The junction and the germline gene differ at one end; a read error may be behind it. The chain recombines TRBV7-9 with TRBJ1-2, with TRBD1 identical over 7 bases. The CDR3 sequence is 15 residues long. The germline CDR1 and CDR2 sequences are SEHNR and FQNEAQ (reference sequence). Here the CDR3 reads CASSLSTGEVYGCTF. CDR3 DNA sequence: TGTGCCAGCAGCTTATCAACAGGGGAGGTCTATGGCTGCACCTTC.

V usage is TRBV9 and J usage is TRBJ2-1; no reliable D call. Germline CDR1 is SGDLS and CDR2 is YYNGEE. The CDR3 totals 13 residues. Trimming shortened V by 6 bases and J by 8 bases, and 15 bases separated the two germline ends. CDR3 bases: TGTGCCAGCACCAGTCCGGGTAAGGATGAGCAGTTCTTC. Its protein is CASTSPGKDEQFF.

The V and J genes are TRBV18 and TRBJ1-2; D uncertain. Germline V CDR1 and CDR2: KGHSH, LQKENI. V was shortened by 2 bases and J by 5 bases, with 9 bases between the two germline ends. The CDR3 runs 13 residues. The CDR3 region is CASSPGPFYGYTF. In DNA form, the CDR3 reads TGTGCCAGCTCACCAGGTCCCTTTTATGGCTACACCTTC.

This clone was counted a single time. This rearrangement joins TRBV28 to TRBJ2-3; TRBD2 is a possible D gene (5 bases). V was trimmed by 1 base and J by 1 base, leaving 9 bases between them. CDR3 length: 15 amino acids. Per germline, CDR1 MDHEN and CDR2 SYDVKM. The CDR3 region is CASSLSAGRTDTQYF. The CDR3 bases are TGTGCCAGCAGTTTATCGGCGGGCCGCACAGATACGCAGTATTTT. Together with reference TRBV28 and TRBJ2-3, the CDR3 gives the full variable domain: DVKVTQSSRYLVKRTGEKVFLECVQDMDHENMFWYRQDPGLGLRLIYFSYDVKMKEKGDIPEGYSVSREKKERFSLILESASTNQTSMYLCASSLSAGRTDTQYFGPGTRLTVL.

The V gene is TRBV27, the J gene TRBJ1-1; possibly TRBD1 for D (5 bases). Germline V gene data show CDR1 as MNHEY and CDR2 as SMNVEV (reference sequence). V lost 7 bases and J 0 bases, leaving 18 bases between the germline ends. The CDR3 contains 16 residues. The CDR3 loop is CASNDRQNGVNTEAFF. The CDR3 DNA reads TGTGCCAGCAATGATCGACAGAATGGGGTGAACACTGAAGCTTTCTTT.

The chain is built from TRBV4-3 and TRBJ2-5, with TRBD2 matching 13 bases. This CDR3 is 19 amino acids long. In germline, CDR1 is LGHNA, CDR2 YSLEER. Losses at the gene ends were 3 bases for V and 3 bases for J; bases not matched to a gene: 13. The CDR3 here is CASSQRLAGGAGGKETQYF. The CDR3 nucleotides are TGCGCCAGCAGCCAGAGACTAGCGGGGGGTGCCGGGGGCAAAGAGACCCAGTACTTC.

The chain carries TRBV5-8 and TRBJ1-5; TRBD1 matches at 7 bases. V lost 6 bases and J lost 2; bases outside the gene matches: 8. CDR1 and CDR2 from the germline V gene are SGHTS and YDEGEE. The CDR3 runs 15 residues. Here the CDR3 DNA reads TGTGCCAGCAACCTTAGACAGGGAGGCAATCAGCCCCAGCATTTT. It codes for CASNLRQGGNQPQHF. Full variable domain (missing parts from reference TRBV5-8 and TRBJ1-5): EAGVTQSPTHLIKTRGQQATLRCSPISGHTSVYWYQQALGLGLQFLLWYDEGEERNRGNFPPRFSGRQFPNYSSELNVNALELEDSALYLCASNLRQGGNQPQHFGDGTRLSIL.

The chain is built from TRBV30 and TRBJ1-4; tentative D call: TRBD1 (6 bases). Trimming removed 4 bases at V and 5 bases at J, with 11 bases between. There are 13 residues in the CDR3. Germline V gene lookup returns CDR1 GTSNPN and CDR2 SVGIG (reference sequence). The CDR3 DNA reads TGTGCCTGGACGACAGGTCCGAATGAAAAACTGTTTTTT. Its protein is CAWTTGPNEKLFF.

The chain recombines TRBV5-4 with TRBJ2-4; 11 bases fit TRBD2. The germline CDR1 and CDR2 sequences are SGHNT and YYREEE (reference sequence). This CDR3 has 15 residues. Trimming took 3 bases from V and 5 from J; bases not matched to a gene: 4. The CDR3 coding sequence is TGTGCCAGCAGCTCCCAGACTAGCGGGGAAAACATTCAGTACTTC. Its translation is CASSSQTSGENIQYF.

The rearrangement uses TRBV7-7 and TRBJ2-7; maybe TRBD2 (6 bases). The CDR3 spans 13 residues. The germline V gene has CDR1 SSHAT and CDR2 FNYEAQ (reference sequence). V was cut by 4 bases and J by 4 bases, with 11 bases left in between. The CDR3 protein is CASSWEVGYEQYF. In DNA, the CDR3 is TGTGCCAGCAGCTGGGAGGTTGGGTACGAGCAGTACTTC.

The chain employs TRBV7-3 and TRBJ1-1, with D perhaps TRBD1 (6 bases). The V end lost 5 bases, the J end lost 1 base, and 11 bases lay between the germline ends. Germline assignment: CDR1 SGHTA and CDR2 FQGTGA. The length of the CDR3 is 14 residues. For the CDR3, the DNA is TGTGCCAGCAGCGTGTCAGGGGCGAACACTGAAGCTTTCTTT. It codes for CASSVSGANTEAFF.

This clone was seen only a few times. V is TRBV4-1 and J is TRBJ1-2; no definite D call. The CDR3 covers 14 residues. The V end lost 1 base, the J end lost 7 bases, and 13 bases lay between the germline ends. Germline lookup yields CDR1 MGHRA and CDR2 YSYEKL. CDR3 in DNA: TGCGCCAGCAGCCAAGGGAGAGGGTCTTCTGGCTACACCTTC. Its protein is CASSQGRGSSGYTF.

The CDR3 sequence is CASRAPDRVEQYF. Written as DNA, the CDR3 is TGTGCCAGCAGGGCCCCGGACAGGGTCGAGCAGTACTTC. The chain combines TRBV28 with TRBJ2-7, with TRBD1 matching over 8 bases. Germline lookup yields CDR1 MDHEN and CDR2 SYDVKM. The J segment lost 6 bases and the V segment lost 6 bases, leaving 7 bases of the junction unmatched. The CDR3 runs 13 residues. The whole variable domain, filled in from reference TRBV28 and TRBJ2-7, reads DVKVTQSSRYLVKRTGEKVFLECVQDMDHENMFWYRQDPGLGLRLIYFSYDVKMKEKGDIPEGYSVSREKKERFSLILESASTNQTSMYLCASRAPDRVEQYFGPGTRLTVT.

V gene TRBV10-3 combines with J gene TRBJ1-5; 9 bases are a match to TRBD1. Germline trimming cut 9 bases from V and 0 bases from J; bases unmatched to any gene: 3. The CDR3 is 14 residues long. Germline values: CDR1 ENHRY, CDR2 SYGVKD. This chain's CDR3 is CAIRTGDSNQPQHF. The CDR3 DNA follows: TGTGCCATAAGGACAGGGGATAGCAATCAGCCCCAGCATTTT.

The CDR3 DNA sequence: TGTGCCAGCAGCTTAGATCGGTTGACTAGCGGGGAGCAGTTCTTC. Translating it yields CASSLDRLTSGEQFF. The chain couples TRBV11-2 to TRBJ2-1; TRBD2 matches 10 bases. The length of the CDR3 is 15 residues. J lost 10 bases, V lost 0 bases, and 6 bases had no gene match. Per germline, CDR1 SGHAT and CDR2 FQNNGV.

The CDR3 sequence is CASRSTGTGSSYNEQFF. In DNA, the CDR3 is TGTGCCAGCAGATCGACCGGGACAGGGTCCTCCTACAATGAGCAGTTCTTC. V usage is TRBV5-4 and J usage is TRBJ2-1, with 9 bases lining up with TRBD1. The CDR3 runs to 17 residues. Germline CDR1 SGHNT, CDR2 YYREEE (reference sequence). V was clipped by 5 bases and J by 0 bases; unmatched bases: 9.

This chain connects TRBV4-3 to TRBJ2-2, with D possibly matching TRBD2 (6 bases). The V and J ends lost 1 base and 8 bases respectively, with 14 bases between them. The CDR3 consists of 15 residues. CDR1 is LGHNA, CDR2 YSLEER, per germline. DNA for the CDR3: TGCGCCAGCAGCCAAGCTCCGGGACTGTGGGGGGAGCTGTTTTTT. Translating gives CASSQAPGLWGELFF.

This clone came up once. V usage is TRBV6-1 and J usage is TRBJ2-7; no definite D call. V shed 7 bases and J shed 3 bases, with 13 bases lying between them. The CDR3 is 13 amino acids. Germline CDR1 is MNHNS and CDR2 is SASEGT. CDR3 residues: CASTRGRDYEQYF. In DNA, the CDR3 is TGTGCCAGCACCCGAGGAAGGGACTACGAGCAGTACTTC.